These 18 T cell receptor beta chains were all obtained from the same sample, sequenced in a study of blood T cell repertoires in COVID-19 (TCRdb year 2020). Libraries were constructed by the immunoSEQ multiplex PCR assay. TCRdb mirrors the immuneACCESS table, restricted to in-frame sequences. Some clones are absent from its copies; in checked studies, under half trace to an unresolved V gene, and the reason for the others is unknown. This sample lists about 160,000 clones; around 85% were detected once. The ten top clones hold approximately 5.1% of the sample. Sequencing was done on a sample of PBMCs or T cells enriched from blood (not recorded which). These receptors were obtained from a woman in her forties with acute COVID-19.

The rearrangement joins TRBV13 to TRBJ2-1; 10 nucleotides agree with TRBD2. V gave up 0 bases and J gave up 0 bases; unmatched junction bases: 8. The CDR3 covers 19 residues. Germline V lookup: CDR1 PRHDT, CDR2 FYEKMQ (reference sequence). CDR3 DNA: TGTGCCAGCAGCTTAGGCTGGACTAGCGGTTCGAGCTCCTACAATGAGCAGTTCTTC. As protein: CASSLGWTSGSSSYNEQFF. The complete variable domain, with remaining parts taken from reference TRBV13 and TRBJ2-1, reads AAGVIQSPRHLIKEKRETATLKCYPIPRHDTVYWYQQGPGQDPQFLISFYEKMQSDKGSIPDRFSAQQFSDYHSELNMSSLELGDSALYFCASSLGWTSGSSSYNEQFFGPGTRLTVL.

The chain uses TRBV7-3 and TRBJ2-2; tentative D call: TRBD2 (5 bases). The V gene lost 5 bases and the J gene lost 2 bases, with 21 bases spanning the gap. This CDR3 contains 18 residues. Germline V gene lookup returns CDR1 SGHTA and CDR2 FQGTGA. The CDR3 nucleotides read TGTGCCAGCAGCATCAATGCTGCCAGCGGAAAAAACACCGGGGAGCTGTTTTTT. Its protein is CASSINAASGKNTGELFF. The variable domain in full, with the rest retrieved from reference TRBV7-3 and TRBJ2-2, is GAGVSQTPSNKVTEKGKYVELRCDPISGHTALYWYRQSLGQGPEFLIYFQGTGAADDSGLPNDRFFAVRPEGSVSTLKIQRTERGDSAVYLCASSINAASGKNTGELFFGEGSRLTVL.

This chain joins TRBV12-3 or TRBV12-4 and TRBJ1-2, with a weak D call TRBD1 (5 bases). The V gene lost 8 bases and the J gene lost 7 bases, with 17 bases spanning the gap. The CDR3 sequence is 13 residues long. Here the CDR3 reads CASSEGKGAGYTF. The CDR3 nucleotides are TGTGCCAGCTCGGAGGGGAAAGGAGCTGGCTACACCTTC.

The V gene is TRBV27, the J gene TRBJ2-7, with 7 bases matching TRBD1. CDR3 length: 17 amino acids. CDR1 and CDR2 from the germline V gene are MNHEY and SMNVEV (reference sequence). V was clipped by 6 bases and J by 7 bases; unmatched bases: 21. The CDR3 spells CASSHGRTGLTTGEQYF. The DNA for the CDR3 is TGTGCCAGCAGCCATGGTAGGACAGGTCTCACCACGGGGGAGCAGTACTTC.

This chain connects TRBV27 to TRBJ1-2; D remains ambiguous. Germline lookup yields CDR1 MNHEY and CDR2 SMNVEV (reference sequence). The V end was cut by 5 bases, the J end by 8 bases, with 15 bases between. The CDR3 covers 13 residues. CDR3 region: CASSSRLGGGYTF. The CDR3 DNA is TGTGCCAGCAGTAGCCGCCTAGGAGGCGGCTACACCTTC.

The rearrangement joins TRBV15 to TRBJ1-1; tentatively, D is TRBD1 (6 bases). This CDR3 comprises 13 residues. The V gene's germline CDR1 is LNHNV and CDR2 YYDKDF (reference sequence). V was trimmed by 5 bases and J by 3 bases, leaving 10 bases between them. CDR3 residues: CATSGQYDTEAFF. The CDR3 DNA is TGTGCCACCAGCGGACAGTATGACACTGAAGCTTTCTTT.

The genes are TRBV19 and TRBJ1-4; D might be TRBD1 (5 bases). V lost 5 bases and J lost 0, with 10 bases in between. The CDR3 is 15 amino acids. Per the germline V gene, CDR1 is LNHDA and CDR2 is SQIVND (reference sequence). The CDR3 protein is CASSAIRATNEKLFF. In nucleotides, the CDR3 is TGTGCCAGTAGTGCAATCAGGGCAACTAATGAAAAACTGTTTTTT.

V and J are TRBV21-1 and TRBJ2-3; the table's D gene call, TRBD2, was not cross checked with the DNA. TRBV21-1 is recorded as a pseudogene. The CDR3 contains 19 residues. The CDR3 reads CASSKARPSGRCGTDTQYF. The DNA of the CDR3 is TGTGCCAGCAGCAAAGCCAGGCCTAGCGGGAGGTGCGGCACAGATACGCAGTATTTT.

Concerning this clone itself: This same CDR3 is encoded by further DNA sequences in the sample. The chain joins TRBV18 to TRBJ2-3, with 10 positions matching TRBD1. CDR3 length: 15 amino acids. Germline values: CDR1 KGHSH, CDR2 LQKENI. Trimming cost V 2 bases and J 3 bases; bases outside gene matches: 2. CDR3 bases: TGTGCCAGCTCACCAGGACAGGGGGGAACAGATACGCAGTATTTT. This gives the protein CASSPGQGGTDTQYF.

This chain links TRBV7-3 with TRBJ1-3; TRBD1 aligns across 8 bases. Looked up from germline, CDR1 is SGHTA and CDR2 is FQGTGA. Trimming removed 5 bases from V and 0 bases from J; junction bases left unmatched: 6. The CDR3 is 16 residues long. Written as DNA, the CDR3 is TGTGCCAGCAGCCCCGGACAGGGCCGCTCTGGAAACACCATATATTTT. Translated: CASSPGQGRSGNTIYF.

The V and J genes are TRBV19 and TRBJ1-4; no clear D. Trimming took 7 bases from V and 8 from J, leaving 14 bases between them. Germline V gives CDR1 LNHDA, CDR2 SQIVND (reference sequence). The CDR3 totals 13 residues. The CDR3 region has the DNA TGTGCCAGTATTGGGCAATCGGGGGAAAAACTGTTTTTT. Its translation: CASIGQSGEKLFF.

The rearrangement uses TRBV11-2 and TRBJ2-1; 14 positions match TRBD2. The germline V gene encodes CDR1 SGHAT and CDR2 FQNNGV. The CDR3 has 16 residues. J was trimmed by 7 bases and V by 1 base; bases with no gene match: 3. The CDR3 nucleotides read TGTGCCAGCAGCTTAGCGGGGACTAGCGGGAGTAATGAGCAGTTCTTC. It is translated as CASSLAGTSGSNEQFF. The complete variable domain, with remaining parts taken from reference TRBV11-2 and TRBJ2-1, reads EAGVAQSPRYKIIEKRQSVAFWCNPISGHATLYWYQQILGQGPKLLIQFQNNGVVDDSQLPKDRFSAERLKGVDSTLKIQPAKLEDSAVYLCASSLAGTSGSNEQFFGPGTRLTVL.

The rearrangement joins TRBV10-3 to TRBJ2-2, with a tentative D call TRBD2 (6 bases). Germline values: CDR1 ENHRY, CDR2 SYGVKD. The CDR3 consists of 16 residues. Trimming shortened V by 3 bases and J by 5 bases, and 16 bases separated the two germline ends. The CDR3 nucleotides are TGTGCCATCAGTGAAGGCCTAGCGCAATTTACCGGGGAGCTGTTTTTT. This codes for CAISEGLAQFTGELFF.

This clone has just a few counts. This chain uses TRBV5-1 with TRBJ1-1; maybe TRBD1 (5 bases). The CDR3 extends over 16 amino acids. Germline CDR1 is SGHRS and CDR2 is YFSETQ. Trimming took off 0 bases at V and 1 base at J, with 13 bases between the two ends. The CDR3 loop reads CASSLVAGISNTEAFF. CDR3 DNA: TGCGCCAGCAGCTTGGTGGCAGGGATATCGAACACTGAAGCTTTCTTT.

This chain connects TRBV11-2 to TRBJ1-5, with a possible D match to TRBD1 (5 bases). Germline CDR1 is SGHAT and CDR2 is FQNNGV. This CDR3 contains 14 residues. Trimming took off 5 bases at V and 5 bases at J, with 13 bases between the two ends. The CDR3: CASSLGGSHQPQHF. CDR3 DNA: TGTGCCAGCAGCCTGGGGGGTTCCCATCAGCCCCAGCATTTT.

This clone was detected once. The chain links TRBV30 to TRBJ2-2; possibly TRBD2 for D (6 bases). V dropped 4 bases and J dropped 7 bases, with 19 bases sitting between them. The length of the CDR3 is 15 residues. Germline CDR1 and CDR2: GTSNPN and SVGIG (reference sequence). The CDR3 sequence is CAWTPVGGGGGELFF. In DNA form, the CDR3 reads TGTGCCTGGACCCCAGTGGGGGGTGGGGGCGGGGAGCTGTTTTTT.

V is TRBV14 and J is TRBJ1-6; TRBD1 aligns across 7 bases. Germline loops: CDR1 SGHDN, CDR2 FVKESK. CDR3 length: 16 residues. The J segment lost 7 bases and the V segment lost 3 bases, leaving 9 bases of the junction unmatched. CDR3 amino acids: CASSHLLGQYNSPLHF. CDR3 DNA: TGTGCCAGCAGCCACCTCCTGGGACAGTACAATTCACCCCTCCACTTT.

This clone came up once. This chain uses TRBV9 with TRBJ2-2; tentative D call: TRBD1 (5 bases). This CDR3 comprises 15 residues. The germline V gene encodes CDR1 SGDLS and CDR2 YYNGEE. Trimming cost V 6 bases and J 0 bases, with 12 bases left between them. The CDR3 spells CASTQDAANTGELFF. The CDR3 region has the DNA TGTGCCAGCACACAGGACGCTGCGAACACCGGGGAGCTGTTTTTT.